This record covers a single TCR beta chain. There is no known antigen for this receptor. No base quality information exists; no much larger clone differs at one position. The CDR3 goes from the cysteine to the phenylalanine over 14 residues. Solely the CDR3 DNA is kept, with 42 bases framed from the first base. V and J are truncated by 1 base and 0 bases respectively, leaving an intervening sequence of 7 bases. CDR1 and CDR2 are read off the germline V gene as SGHDT and YYEEEE. This sample stems from a study of OX40 agonist ivuxolimab in advanced cancers. About the investigation overall: The costimulatory receptor OX40 (CD134) was targeted by ivuxolimab, a fully human IgG2 agonistic monoclonal antibody. Of the approximately 50 dose-escalation patients, hepatocellular carcinoma was present in around 19, melanoma in approximately 15, renal cell carcinoma in 9 and head and neck cancer in 9. Prior anti-PD-1, anti-PD-L1 or anti-CTLA-4 therapy was permitted, and checkpoint inhibitors had been received by about two fifths of dose-escalation patients. Partial responses occurred in three dose-escalation patients, of whom one had hepatocellular carcinoma and two had cutaneous melanoma. The dose-escalation cohort was roughly 87% male with a mean age of about 65 years, ranging from 23 to 79. The paper covers the monotherapy dose-escalation part of the phase I ivuxolimab trial, which included N ≈ 50 patients. Intravenous ivuxolimab was administered to patients every 2 weeks at six dose levels: 0.01, 0.1, 0.3, 1.5, 3 and 10 mg/kg. The purpose of peripheral TCRbeta sequencing was to test whether ivuxolimab changed TCR sequence diversity and led to clonal T-cell expansion.

To sequence the TCRbeta CDR3 region, genomic DNA was isolated from the sorted cells. The immunoSEQ Assay was used for sequencing of TCRbeta CDR3 regions. TCRdb obtained this table from immuneACCESS and retained in-frame rearrangements with V and J assigned. These tables miss some clones; where compared with another copy, unresolved V genes account for less than half of the shortfall, and the remainder is unexplained. The sample data list around 84,000 clones, and approximately 90% of these were observed just once. The ten largest clones take up 0.53% of the sample. The trial excluded patients who had a history of autoimmune disease or were on systemic immunosuppression. Peripheral blood for TCR sequencing was collected from all dose cohorts at baseline, on cycle 4 day 1, and on cycle 7 day 1. Samples came from an open-label, multicenter, first-in-human phase I dose-escalation trial of ivuxolimab. Adults with locally advanced or metastatic melanoma, renal cell carcinoma, hepatocellular carcinoma or head and neck squamous cell carcinoma were enrolled in the trial. Before TCR sequencing, CD4+ and CD8+ T cells were separately sorted from peripheral blood.

The paper's findings and limits, for the study overall: Low levels of normalized T-cell clonal expansion were also seen in some nonresponding patients. Partial responders in the 0.1-3.0 mg/kg groups had among the lowest normalized peripheral clonal expansion, especially among CD8+ T cells. Antigen specificity was not determined for the clonally expanded peripheral T cells. After ivuxolimab, CD8+ T cells had more expanded clones than CD4+ T cells on average. At doses of 0.1 to 3.0 mg/kg, clonal expansion of both CD4+ and CD8+ blood T cells was observed from baseline to week 6.

Recombination joined TRBV5-6 with TRBJ2-5, with the D gene too uncertain to name. The TCR comes from an adult with an advanced solid tumor such as melanoma, head and neck, liver or kidney cancer. Sequenced material: CD4+ or CD8+ T cells sorted from blood, taken in a trial of the OX40 agonist ivuxolimab. The nucleotide sequence is given as TGTGCCAGCAGCTTGTCCAGTTACCAAGAGACCCAGTACTTC. Its product reads: CASSLSSYQETQYF.